Given below is one T cell receptor beta chain in context. Its cognate antigen is unknown. The data stem from a study of response to subunit inactivated influenza vaccine. The germline gives CDR1 MNHEY, CDR2 SVGAGI. The CDR3 extends over 13 amino acids. The ends were cut back, 0 bases at V and 3 bases at J, with 6 bases in the middle. TCRdb recomputed calls from the RT-PCR reads with MiXCR, one row per CDR3 protein. The sample includes almost 250,000 distinct CDR3 sequences, 12% of them seen just once. The study's findings and limits: Every seasonal influenza vaccination brings in few new T cells, the authors suggested.

The sequencing here drew on non-naive T cells sorted from PBMCs, taken 14 days before vaccination. The sequence was obtained from a man aged 45-60 years who received an inactivated influenza vaccine. The chain joins TRBV6-5 to TRBJ2-7; D unresolved. The chain's CDR3 is CASSYSRGYEQYF. Written as DNA, the CDR3 is TGTGCCAGCAGTTACTCAAGAGGCTACGAGCAGTACTTC.